The present TCR beta chain was sequenced within a study of T cell responses to AZD1222 COVID-19 vaccine. Study details: Analysis merged second doses at about 4 or about 12 weeks. Regarding the study as a whole: There were vaccine-associated CD4 TCRs across spike, dominant at 160-218 and 743-854. Possibly, clonal diversity was underestimated; donors were largely white British and included more females.

As concerns this clone: The antigen remains unidentified.

Measured with immunoSEQ multiplex PCR; TCRdb has only the in-frame clones, and not every one. Seen here are about 150,000 clones, 75% to 95% observed once, and the top ten hold 1.4%. The CDR3 spans 19 residues. Germline V gene lookup returns CDR1 SGDLS and CDR2 YYNGEE. Trimming took 0 bases from V and 0 from J, leaving 19 bases between them. The clonotype was recovered from an adult in good health. The source material was peripheral blood, sampled on day 0 of AZD1222 vaccination. V is TRBV9 and J is TRBJ2-1; D may be TRBD2 (7 bases). This CDR3 reads CASSVGGGLRGSSYNEQFF. The CDR3 bases are TGTGCCAGCAGCGTAGGCGGGGGCTTGCGGGGCAGCTCCTACAATGAGCAGTTCTTC.